A few counts support the clone carrying this T cell receptor beta chain. The data originate from a study of T cells after yellow fever vaccination. TCR cDNA was made by 5'RACE template switching, adding a universal primer site and UMIs. TCRdb reanalysed the 5' RACE reads using MiXCR and keeps one entry per CDR3 protein. The repertoire holds hundreds of thousands of distinct CDR3 sequences, with just over 20% as singletons. The ends were cut back, 3 bases at V and 1 base at J, with 6 bases in the middle. The CDR3 has 13 amino acids. Germline V gene data show CDR1 as ENHRY and CDR2 as SYGVKD. The TCR originated in a man aged 18 to 30 who received the YFV17D yellow fever vaccine. The sample was PBMCs, taken approximately 22 days after the first yellow fever vaccination. The chain carries TRBV10-3 and TRBJ1-2; D is uncertain. The CDR3, as DNA: TGTGCCATCAGTGAAGGCTTTAACTATGGCTACACCTTC. It is translated as CAISEGFNYGYTF.